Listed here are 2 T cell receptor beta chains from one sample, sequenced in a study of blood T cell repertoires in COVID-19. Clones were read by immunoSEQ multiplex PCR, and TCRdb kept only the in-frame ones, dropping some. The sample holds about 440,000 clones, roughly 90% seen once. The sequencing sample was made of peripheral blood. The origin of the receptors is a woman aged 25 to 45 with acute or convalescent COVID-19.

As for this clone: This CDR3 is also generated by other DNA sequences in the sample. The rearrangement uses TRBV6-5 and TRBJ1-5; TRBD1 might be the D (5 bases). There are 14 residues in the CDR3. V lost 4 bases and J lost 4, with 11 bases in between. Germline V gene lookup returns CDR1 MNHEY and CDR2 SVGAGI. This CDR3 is CASSLGQGNQPQHF. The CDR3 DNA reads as TGTGCCAGCAGTTTAGGTCAGGGAAATCAGCCCCAGCATTTT.

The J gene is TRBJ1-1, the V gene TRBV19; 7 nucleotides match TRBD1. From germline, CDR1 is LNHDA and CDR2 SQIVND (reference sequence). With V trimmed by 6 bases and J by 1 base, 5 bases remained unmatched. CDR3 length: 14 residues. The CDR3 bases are TGTGCCAGTAGGGGACAGCCTAAGAACACTGAAGCTTTCTTT. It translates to CASRGQPKNTEAFF.